The 30 T cell receptor beta chains below were found in one sample sequenced in a study of T-cell reconstitution after alpha-beta-depleted transplantation in children. TCRbeta library construction was performed incorporating unique molecular identifiers. In TCRdb, the PCR reads were re-called with MiXCR into one record per CDR3 protein. The sample has 200,000 to 250,000 distinct CDR3 sequences; around 7% are singletons. The sequencing used PBMCs, collected before TCRalphabeta/CD19-depleted stem cell transplant. The receptors were gathered from a boy aged 2 to 9 with acute lymphoblastic leukemia, due to receive a stem cell transplant.

This clonotype was counted between two and nine times. The genes are TRBV3-1 and TRBJ1-3; no reliable D call. This CDR3 is 16 amino acids long. Germline values: CDR1 LGHDT, CDR2 YNNKEL (reference sequence). With 0 bases removed from V and 2 bases from J, the gap between germline ends came to 11 bases. The DNA of the CDR3 is TGTGCCAGCAGCCAAGAGTTAGGCCGCACTGGAAACACCATATATTTT. Amino acids: CASSQELGRTGNTIYF.

This clonotype was detected only a few times. This CDR3 reads CSAELWDAWGSQPQHF. The DNA of the CDR3 is TGCAGTGCGGAATTGTGGGACGCCTGGGGGAGTCAGCCCCAGCATTTT. The chain joins TRBV20-1 to TRBJ1-5, with TRBD1 as a possible D gene (5 bases). Trimming removed 6 bases at V and 6 bases at J, with 24 bases between. CDR1 is DFQATT and CDR2 is SNEGSKA in the germline V gene (reference sequence). The CDR3 extends over 16 amino acids.

This clonotype was picked up many times. The V and J genes are TRBV2 and TRBJ2-7; D possibly corresponds to TRBD2 (5 bases). V lost 6 bases and J lost 5, with 17 bases in between. CDR3 length: 14 amino acids. CDR1 SNHLY and CDR2 FYNNEI come from the germline V gene. The CDR3 region is CASRGSSGGDEQYF. The CDR3 DNA reads as TGTGCCAGCAGAGGGTCGTCAGGAGGAGACGAGCAGTACTTC.

V gene TRBV28 combines with J gene TRBJ1-1; D remains ambiguous. Trimming took off 5 bases at V and 3 bases at J, with 16 bases between the two ends. The CDR3 has 15 residues. CDR1 is MDHEN and CDR2 is SYDVKM in the germline V gene. As DNA, the CDR3 is TGTGCCAGCAGTCGAGGAGGGTTTAAGGACACTGAAGCTTTCTTT. Amino acids: CASSRGGFKDTEAFF.

This clonotype was counted between two and nine times. The chain is built from TRBV4-2 and TRBJ2-5; D possibly corresponds to TRBD1 (6 bases). Germline CDR1 reads LGHNA; CDR2 reads YNFKEQ. The CDR3 has 15 residues. V was clipped by 4 bases and J by 3 bases, with 15 bases between them. The DNA of the CDR3 is TGTGCCAGCAGCCCCAAGGGTGAGGGGGAAGAGACCCAGTACTTC. Translating gives CASSPKGEGEETQYF.

This clonotype was seen ten or more times. The genes are TRBV10-3 and TRBJ1-5, with D unclear. Between the trimmed V and J ends, which lost 7 bases and 2 bases, there was a span of 9 bases. The V gene's germline CDR1 is ENHRY and CDR2 SYGVKD. There are 13 residues in the CDR3. The CDR3 coding sequence is TGTGCCATCAATTCCGGGGGCAATCAGCCCCAGCATTTT. This translates into CAINSGGNQPQHF.

The sample holds many counts of this clonotype. This chain joins TRBV28 and TRBJ2-7, with D perhaps matching TRBD1 or TRBD2 (5 bases each). Trimming took 7 bases from V and 3 from J, leaving 16 bases between them. The CDR3 spans 14 residues. CDR1 MDHEN and CDR2 SYDVKM come from the germline V gene. The CDR3 protein is CASKLPGRDYEQYF. The CDR3 DNA is TGTGCCAGCAAACTCCCGGGACGGGACTACGAGCAGTACTTC.

The chain combines TRBV3-1 with TRBJ2-5, with TRBD1 matching over 7 bases. V lost 4 bases and J lost 5; bases outside the gene matches: 7. This CDR3 contains 14 residues. The germline gives CDR1 LGHDT, CDR2 YNNKEL (reference sequence). The CDR3 bases are TGTGCCAGCAGCCTAAGACAGGGAAGGGAGACCCAGTACTTC. Translation gives CASSLRQGRETQYF.

The chain employs TRBV28 and TRBJ2-7; the D gene is possibly TRBD2 (5 bases). This CDR3 has 12 residues. Germline CDR1 reads MDHEN; CDR2 reads SYDVKM. Trimming took 7 bases from V and 5 from J, leaving 12 bases between them. This CDR3 is CASTFGEDEQYF. The CDR3 DNA follows: TGTGCCAGCACCTTCGGGGAAGACGAGCAGTACTTC.

This clonotype has just a few counts. The chain carries TRBV25-1 and TRBJ2-5, with TRBD2 identical over 12 bases. The trim removed 2 bases at V and 5 bases at J, leaving 6 bases unmatched. CDR3 length equals 16 residues. Per the germline V gene, CDR1 is MGHDK and CDR2 is SYGVNS. In DNA form, the CDR3 reads TGTGCCAGCAGTGAACGGCTAGCGGGAGGGCCTGAGACCCAGTACTTC. This sequence encodes CASSERLAGGPETQYF.

This clonotype came up many times. V usage is TRBV29-1 and J usage is TRBJ2-5; D possibly corresponds to TRBD2 (6 bases). In germline, CDR1 is SQVTM, CDR2 ANQGSEA. V shed 3 bases and J shed 2 bases, with 13 bases lying between them. This CDR3 contains 14 residues. CDR3 nucleotides: TGCAGCGTTGATCCTCTAGCGCGACAAGAGACCCAGTACTTC. Its translation: CSVDPLARQETQYF.

This clonotype showed up many times. The CDR3 loop reads CASSAGTSGVTQYF. CDR3 DNA: TGTGCCAGCAGCGCCGGGACTAGCGGGGTTACGCAGTATTTT. The chain is built from TRBV9 and TRBJ2-3; 13 bases line up with TRBD2. The CDR3 consists of 14 residues. J lost 8 bases, V lost 3 bases, and 3 bases had no gene match. CDR1 is SGDLS and CDR2 is YYNGEE in the germline V gene.

This clonotype was counted ten times or more. The chain uses TRBV10-3 and TRBJ2-2, with D uncertain. Trimming took 0 bases from V and 3 from J, leaving 5 bases between them. Per the germline V gene, CDR1 is ENHRY and CDR2 is SYGVKD. The CDR3 has 14 amino acids. The CDR3: CAISESSDTGELFF. In nucleotides, the CDR3 is TGTGCCATCAGTGAGTCGTCGGACACCGGGGAGCTGTTTTTT.

In its sample, this clonotype was seen many times. The chain carries TRBV5-6 and TRBJ2-1; TRBD2 aligns across 9 bases. Germline-derived CDR1 and CDR2 are SGHDT and YYEEEE. This CDR3 comprises 14 residues. V shed 4 bases and J 9 bases; nucleotides not matched to a gene: 8. In DNA, the CDR3 is TGTGCCAGCAGCGCCGCGACTAGCGGCGGTGAGCAGTTCTTC. This codes for CASSAATSGGEQFF.

The table lists this clonotype with a few counts. This sequence joins TRBV7-9 and TRBJ2-4; 9 nucleotides line up with TRBD1. CDR3 length equals 16 residues. Losses at the gene ends were 3 bases for V and 0 bases for J; bases not matched to a gene: 3. The germline V gene has CDR1 SEHNR and CDR2 FQNEAQ (reference sequence). The CDR3 nucleotides read TGTGCCAGCAGCTTGGGGACAGGGATAGCCAAAAACATTCAGTACTTC. This gives the protein CASSLGTGIAKNIQYF.

This clonotype was seen at least ten times. This chain uses TRBV7-2 with TRBJ1-4, with unresolved D. V dropped 1 base and J dropped 5 bases, with 8 bases sitting between them. The CDR3 has 14 amino acids. Germline CDR1 and CDR2: SGHTA and FQGNSA. This CDR3 is CASSLGLPNEKLFF. CDR3 coding DNA: TGTGCCAGCAGCTTAGGTCTACCGAATGAAAAACTGTTTTTT.

This rearrangement joins TRBV9 to TRBJ2-5; D not resolved. The V end was cut by 2 bases, the J end by 5 bases, with 22 bases between. Per germline, CDR1 SGDLS and CDR2 YYNGEE. The CDR3 has 17 residues. CDR3 sequence (DNA): TGTGCCAGCAGCGTTACTGGGATAGGGCTGGGGTTGGAGACCCAGTACTTC. It codes for CASSVTGIGLGLETQYF.

This clonotype was recorded many times. The chain combines TRBV29-1 with TRBJ2-2, with D maybe TRBD2 (6 bases). CDR1 and CDR2 from the germline V gene are SQVTM and ANQGSEA. V was pared by 2 bases and J by 4 bases, with 14 bases between. The CDR3 is made up of 15 amino acids. CDR3 sequence: CSVEKAGSGTGELFF. In DNA form, the CDR3 reads TGCAGCGTTGAAAAGGCGGGGTCGGGCACCGGGGAGCTGTTTTTT.

This clonotype has at least ten counts. The chain carries TRBV27 and TRBJ1-2, with D uncertain. Deletions cut 6 bases from V and 4 bases from J, with 15 bases between. Germline loops: CDR1 MNHEY, CDR2 SMNVEV (reference sequence). This CDR3 has 14 amino acids. The CDR3 nucleotides read TGTGCCAGCAGAAGTCCGGGATCATCCTATGGCTACACCTTC. Translated, it gives CASRSPGSSYGYTF.

This clonotype appeared many times. The gene calls are TRBV5-1 and TRBJ2-1, with TRBD1 as a possible D gene (6 bases). The CDR3 runs to 15 residues. CDR1 is SGHRS, CDR2 YFSETQ, per germline. Trimming left V 4 bases short and J 8 bases short, with 19 bases between. The CDR3 sequence is CASSVDSMDLDEQFF. CDR3 DNA sequence: TGCGCCAGCAGCGTGGACAGTATGGATTTGGATGAGCAGTTCTTC.

The rearrangement links TRBV20-1 to TRBJ1-6; maybe TRBD1 (5 bases). Germline CDR1 and CDR2: DFQATT and SNEGSKA (reference sequence). The CDR3 is 14 residues long. Deletions cut 3 bases from V and 5 bases from J, with 11 bases between. For the CDR3, the DNA is TGCAGTGCTAGTAGCAGGGCCCATAATTCACCCCTCCACTTT. Its translation: CSASSRAHNSPLHF.

CDR3 nucleotides: TGTGCCATGGGCCTCGGACTCATAAGCTACGAGCAGTACTTC. Amino acid sequence: CAMGLGLISYEQYF. This chain uses TRBV5-6 with TRBJ2-7; D is perhaps TRBD2 (5 bases). The V gene lost 9 bases and the J gene lost 3 bases, with 19 bases spanning the gap. The CDR3 runs to 14 residues. In germline, CDR1 is SGHDT, CDR2 YYEEEE.

This clonotype came up many times. One junction end does not reproduce the germline sequence, and a read error may be involved. V gene TRBV28 combines with J gene TRBJ2-1; 8 nucleotides align to TRBD2. The CDR3 contains 16 residues. Germline assignment: CDR1 MDHEN and CDR2 SYDVKM. The CDR3 spells CACSFEGREALNEQFF. CDR3 DNA: TGTGCCTGCAGTTTCGAGGGGCGGGAGGCCTTGAATGAGCAGTTCTTC.

Many counts were recorded for this clonotype. The chain joins TRBV7-2 to TRBJ2-7; 12 nucleotides match TRBD2. CDR3 length: 14 residues. The germline V gene has CDR1 SGHTA and CDR2 FQGNSA. V lost 2 bases to trimming and J lost 7 bases; unmatched junction nucleotides: 3. The CDR3 bases are TGTGCCAGCAGCTTATCTAGCGGGAGGGTTGAGCAGTACTTC. This encodes CASSLSSGRVEQYF.

In this sample, this clonotype turned up many times. For the CDR3, the DNA is TGCAGTGCTGTCCCACCGGGACTAGTGCAAGAGCAGTACTTC. It codes for CSAVPPGLVQEQYF. The chain joins TRBV20-1 to TRBJ2-7; 8 bases match TRBD2. The junction had 13 bases not matched to a gene; V was cut back by 5 bases and J by 7 bases. CDR3 length: 14 amino acids. CDR1 is DFQATT and CDR2 is SNEGSKA in the germline V gene (reference sequence).

This clonotype was detected many times. The chain has TRBV28 and TRBJ2-7; 8 bases match TRBD1. The CDR3 loop spans 14 amino acids. In germline, CDR1 is MDHEN, CDR2 SYDVKM. J was trimmed by 5 bases and V by 5 bases; bases with no gene match: 8. CDR3 sequence (DNA): TGTGCCAGCAGTCTTCCGGGACAGGTAAACGAGCAGTACTTC. Translated, it gives CASSLPGQVNEQYF.

This clonotype was observed many times. The J gene is TRBJ1-1, the V gene TRBV6-2 or TRBV6-3; D possibly corresponds to TRBD1 (6 bases). V lost 10 bases to trimming and J lost 7 bases, with 16 bases between them. CDR1 MNHEY and CDR2 SVGEGT come from the germline V gene. This CDR3 comprises 12 residues. Written as DNA, the CDR3 is TGTGCCATCGGACAGTCACCTGTTGAAGCTTTCTTT. This codes for CAIGQSPVEAFF.

This clonotype was picked up many times. The chain couples TRBV11-2 to TRBJ2-1; D gene ambiguous. Trimming took off 2 bases at V and 3 bases at J, with 8 bases between the two ends. Germline CDR1 is SGHAT and CDR2 is FQNNGV. The CDR3 sequence is 14 residues long. The chain's CDR3 is CASSLFADYNEQFF. The DNA for the CDR3 is TGTGCCAGCAGCTTATTTGCCGACTACAATGAGCAGTTCTTC.

This clonotype was found many times. The chain joins TRBV7-2 to TRBJ2-3; D gene ambiguous. V was clipped by 7 bases and J by 6 bases, with 17 bases between them. In germline, CDR1 is SGHTA, CDR2 FQGNSA. The CDR3 loop spans 14 amino acids. As DNA, the CDR3 is TGTGCCAGCACCACGACTGCCATCGGGGATACGCAGTATTTT. Translated: CASTTTAIGDTQYF.

This clonotype was detected many times. The chain uses TRBV12-3 or TRBV12-4 and TRBJ2-7, with D possibly matching TRBD2 (5 bases). This CDR3 has 16 amino acids. V was cut by 0 bases and J by 6 bases, with 18 bases left in between. Here the CDR3 reads CASSLAPGNGIREQYF. DNA of the CDR3: TGTGCCAGCAGTTTAGCGCCGGGGAATGGGATCCGCGAGCAGTACTTC.